One and the same sample provided the 21 T cell receptor beta chains below, sequenced in a study of T cells in Graves' hyperthyroidism and ophthalmopathy. The source material, RNA transcripts, was used to amplify TCR beta CDR3 regions. A first-round RT-PCR of the TCR CDR3 used the HTBI primer set. TCRdb redid the calling of the multiplex PCR reads with MiXCR, one entry per CDR3 protein. The sample lists some 570,000 distinct CDR3 sequences; 14% were seen once. The specimen was blood. All receptors derive from a woman aged 18-29 years with Graves' ophthalmopathy.

Remarks on this clonotype: With a much larger clone just one base away, this may be a read error. This chain joins TRBV6-1 and TRBJ1-1, with D unclear. V lost 8 bases and J 4 bases, leaving 8 bases between the germline ends. The CDR3 has 11 residues. Germline V gene data show CDR1 as MNHNS and CDR2 as SASEGT. The CDR3 is CASGDGTEAFF. The DNA for the CDR3 is TGTGCCAGCGGGGATGGCACTGAAGCTTTCTTT.

This clonotype was observed at least ten times. The V gene is TRBV12-3 or TRBV12-4, the J gene TRBJ2-7; either TRBD1 or TRBD2 may fit D (5 bases each). The CDR3 extends over 14 amino acids. V was clipped by 1 base and J by 3 bases, with 10 bases between them. For the CDR3, the DNA is TGTGCCAGCAGTTTAGGAGGGGTCCTCTACGAGCAGTACTTC. It yields the protein CASSLGGVLYEQYF.

This clonotype has at least ten counts. The chain carries TRBV27 and TRBJ1-1, with a possible D match to TRBD1 (5 bases). The germline gives CDR1 MNHEY, CDR2 SMNVEV (reference sequence). This CDR3 has 15 amino acids. V was clipped by 0 bases and J by 4 bases, with 12 bases between them. CDR3 loop: CASSLSPGPPTEAFF. CDR3 nucleotides: TGTGCCAGCAGTTTATCCCCAGGGCCCCCCACTGAAGCTTTCTTT.

This clonotype was counted only a few times. V and J are TRBV3-1 and TRBJ2-7; weak D call: TRBD2 (5 bases). Per germline, CDR1 LGHDT and CDR2 YNNKEL (reference sequence). Between the trimmed V and J ends, which lost 1 base and 0 bases, there was a span of 10 bases. The CDR3 loop spans 15 amino acids. CDR3 in DNA: TGTGCCAGCAGCCAAGGCGGGTTCTTCTCCTACGAGCAGTACTTC. Protein: CASSQGGFFSYEQYF.

This clonotype was seen repeatedly, ten times or more. The chain has TRBV27 and TRBJ2-1; D ambiguous. Trimming stripped 2 bases from V and 4 bases from J, with 21 bases between. Germline V gene sequence: CDR1 MNHEY, CDR2 SMNVEV (reference sequence). The CDR3 is 18 amino acids. CDR3 sequence (DNA): TGTGCCAGCAGTTTAGACGTCGGTTCGCAGGTTTCTTACAATGAGCAGTTCTTC. Its translation: CASSLDVGSQVSYNEQFF.

This clonotype has more than one count but fewer than ten. This rearrangement joins TRBV19 to TRBJ2-2, with no clear D. CDR3 size: 13 residues. Germline assignment: CDR1 LNHDA and CDR2 SQIVND (reference sequence). Trimming removed 1 base from V and 8 bases from J, with 8 bases in between. The CDR3 protein is CASSIVALGELFF. DNA of the CDR3: TGTGCCAGTAGTATAGTTGCTCTGGGGGAGCTGTTTTTT.

Turning to this clonotype: A read error is possible here, since a much larger clone lies one base away. This chain connects TRBV5-4 to TRBJ1-1; no firm D call. CDR3 length: 14 residues. CDR1 and CDR2 from the germline V gene are SGHNT and YYREEE (reference sequence). CDR3 DNA: TGTGTCAGCAGCTTAGCAGGTCGGGGCACTGAAGCTTTCTTT. As protein: CVSSLAGRGTEAFF.

The chain couples TRBV19 to TRBJ2-1, with 8 bases lining up with TRBD2. The length of the CDR3 is 16 residues. V lost 3 bases, J lost 9 bases, and 13 bases stayed unmatched. Germline V CDR1 and CDR2: LNHDA, SQIVND (reference sequence). The CDR3 DNA sequence: TGTGCCAGTAGTATCAAGGGACTAGAGTATATCGGTGAGCAGTTCTTC. Translated: CASSIKGLEYIGEQFF.

The chain uses TRBV12-3 or TRBV12-4 and TRBJ2-3; TRBD2 agrees at 15 bases. This CDR3 is 20 amino acids long. The junction had 10 bases not matched to a gene; V was cut back by 1 base and J by 2 bases. CDR3 sequence (DNA): TGTGCCAGCAGTTTAGTCAGACTTTGGACTAGCGGGAGGGCCACAGATACGCAGTATTTT. Its protein product is CASSLVRLWTSGRATDTQYF.

This clonotype was counted many times. The CDR3: CASSESGGQGHYGYTF. The CDR3 nucleotides are TGTGCCAGCAGTGAAAGTGGGGGACAGGGACACTATGGCTACACCTTC. The V gene is TRBV2, the J gene TRBJ1-2, with 9 bases lining up with TRBD1. The CDR3 extends over 16 amino acids. V shed 2 bases and J 3 bases; nucleotides not matched to a gene: 7. The germline V gene has CDR1 SNHLY and CDR2 FYNNEI.

This clonotype was counted at least ten times. The rearrangement joins TRBV20-1 to TRBJ2-1; D possibly corresponds to TRBD2 (5 bases). With 3 bases removed from V and 10 bases from J, the gap between germline ends came to 22 bases. The germline V gene encodes CDR1 DFQATT and CDR2 SNEGSKA (reference sequence). The length of the CDR3 is 15 residues. This CDR3 is CSASSYERSVSEQFF. The CDR3 nucleotides are TGCAGTGCTAGTAGTTACGAGCGGTCCGTAAGCGAGCAGTTCTTC.

This clonotype was counted many times. V and J are TRBV6-1 and TRBJ2-7; D is undetermined. This CDR3 is built from 12 residues. The V end was cut by 5 bases, the J end by 6 bases, with 11 bases between. Germline assignment: CDR1 MNHNS and CDR2 SASEGT. The CDR3: CASSLLWIEQYF. The DNA for the CDR3 is TGTGCCAGCAGTTTACTATGGATCGAGCAGTACTTC.

This clonotype has ten or more counts. The chain employs TRBV20-1 and TRBJ2-7; 8 nucleotides line up with TRBD2. Germline CDR1 and CDR2: DFQATT and SNEGSKA (reference sequence). V shed 4 bases, J shed 4 bases, and the junction held 3 bases outside the gene matches. The CDR3 totals 12 residues. CDR3 sequence reads: CSAKLAAYEQYF. The CDR3 DNA is TGCAGTGCTAAACTAGCGGCTTACGAGCAGTACTTC.

In its sample, this clonotype was seen many times. The rearrangement uses TRBV6-1 and TRBJ2-7, with 8 bases aligning to TRBD1. From germline, CDR1 is MNHNS and CDR2 SASEGT. The CDR3 runs to 15 residues. V lost 5 bases and J lost 3; bases outside the gene matches: 9. CDR3 protein: CASSSQGAGGYEQYF. CDR3 nucleotides: TGTGCCAGCAGTTCCCAGGGGGCAGGGGGCTACGAGCAGTACTTC.

Comments on this clonotype: This may come from a read error, since a much larger clone is one base off. The V call is TRBV28, the J call TRBJ2-3; 12 positions match TRBD2. Germline values: CDR1 MDHEN, CDR2 SYDVKM. This CDR3 contains 18 residues. V dropped 2 bases and J dropped 8; count of bases not matched to a gene: 14. CDR3 sequence (DNA): TGTGCCAGCAGTTTAGACACCCTCCTAGCGGGAGGGACGGGTACGCAGTATTTT. Its translation: CASSLDTLLAGGTGTQYF.

This clonotype was recorded many times. J is TRBJ2-5 and V is TRBV7-8, with D unresolved. The ends were cut back, 6 bases at V and 5 bases at J, with 25 bases in the middle. CDR1 is SGHVS, CDR2 FQNEAQ, per germline. The length of the CDR3 is 17 residues. CDR3: CASSSARRMRTGETQYF. The CDR3 DNA reads as TGTGCCAGCAGTTCCGCTCGGCGGATGAGGACGGGCGAGACCCAGTACTTC.

The sample holds a few counts of this clonotype. This sequence joins TRBV7-2 and TRBJ2-6; D not resolved. There are 16 residues in the CDR3. Germline V gene lookup returns CDR1 SGHTA and CDR2 FQGNSA. Trimming pared 2 bases from V and 2 bases from J, leaving 10 bases between. The CDR3 is CASSLSSRAGANVLTF. The CDR3 DNA sequence: TGTGCCAGCAGCTTAAGCTCACGGGCTGGGGCCAACGTCCTGACTTTC.

This clonotype showed up many times. V and J are TRBV27 and TRBJ2-3; possibly TRBD2 for D (5 bases). CDR1 is MNHEY and CDR2 is SMNVEV in the germline V gene (reference sequence). The CDR3 runs to 16 residues. V was pared by 2 bases and J by 1 base, with 13 bases between. The CDR3 nucleotides are TGTGCCAGCAGTTTAGGTGGACTCCAGGGCACAGATACGCAGTATTTT. This translates into CASSLGGLQGTDTQYF.

This clonotype has at least ten counts. The J gene is TRBJ2-7, the V gene TRBV3-1; 10 nucleotides align to TRBD2. V was pared by 5 bases and J by 3 bases, with 7 bases of the junction left unmatched. CDR1 is LGHDT, CDR2 YNNKEL, per germline (reference sequence). There are 15 residues in the CDR3. CDR3 nucleotide sequence: TGTGCCAGCAGCGCTATAGCGGGAGGCCGCTACGAGCAGTACTTC. Amino acid sequence: CASSAIAGGRYEQYF.

This clonotype showed up many times. The J gene is TRBJ1-5, the V gene TRBV20-1; no definite D call. The CDR3 extends over 15 amino acids. Germline values: CDR1 DFQATT, CDR2 SNEGSKA (reference sequence). The V and J ends lost 0 bases and 0 bases respectively, with 9 bases between them. The CDR3: CSARESGYSNQPQHF. The CDR3 nucleotides are TGCAGTGCTAGAGAATCGGGTTATAGCAATCAGCCCCAGCATTTT.

In its sample, this clonotype was seen many times. The V gene is TRBV5-1, the J gene TRBJ2-7; 12 nucleotides line up with TRBD2. The CDR3 sequence is 18 residues long. Trimming at V came to 0 bases and at J to 0 bases, leaving 7 bases not matched to a gene. In germline, CDR1 is SGHRS, CDR2 YFSETQ. The CDR3, as DNA: TGCGCCAGCAGCTTGGCTCTGGTGACTAGCGGGAGCTCCTACGAGCAGTACTTC. Translated, it gives CASSLALVTSGSSYEQYF.